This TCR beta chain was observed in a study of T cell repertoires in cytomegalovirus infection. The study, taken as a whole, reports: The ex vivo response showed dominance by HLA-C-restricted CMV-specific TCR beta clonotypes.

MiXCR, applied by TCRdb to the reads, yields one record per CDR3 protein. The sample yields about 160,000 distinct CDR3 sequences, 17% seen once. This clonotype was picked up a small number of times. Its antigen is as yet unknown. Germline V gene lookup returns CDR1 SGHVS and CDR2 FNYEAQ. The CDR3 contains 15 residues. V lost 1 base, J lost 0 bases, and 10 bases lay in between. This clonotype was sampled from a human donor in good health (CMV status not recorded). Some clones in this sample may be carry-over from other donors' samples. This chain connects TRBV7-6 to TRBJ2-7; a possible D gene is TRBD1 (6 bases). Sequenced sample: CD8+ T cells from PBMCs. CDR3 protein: CASSLETGYSYEQYF. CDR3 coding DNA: TGTGCCAGCAGCTTAGAGACAGGATACTCCTACGAGCAGTACTTC.